The TCR beta chain under discussion was sequenced for a study of blood T cell repertoires in COVID-19. Study background: COVID-19 samples collected from the United States, Italy and Spain covered acute and convalescent phases. The cDNA or gDNA used as material had been derived from T cells, B-cell-depleted T cells, or PBMCs.

Per the study methods: Amplification with reference gene primers provided the estimates of nucleated cell counts. Measured with immunoSEQ multiplex PCR; TCRdb has only the in-frame clones, and not every one. For V, J and clone size, that table is used; D and trimming come from the DNA. The sample lists approximately 170,000 clones; around 87% were seen once. This CDR3 comprises 16 residues. J gave up 8 bases and V 0 bases, and 13 bases lay outside the gene matches. The V gene's germline CDR1 is SGHRS and CDR2 YFSETQ. The genes are TRBV5-1 and TRBJ1-2, with TRBD1 identical over 7 bases. The sequencing input was peripheral blood. The clonotype was recovered from a woman of 80 years or more in a cohort sampled during active or convalescent COVID-19. For the CDR3, the DNA is TGCGCCAGCAGCTTGGAAGGGACAGCTTCCCCGTGGGGCTACACCTTC. As protein: CASSLEGTASPWGYTF.